These 6 T cell receptor beta chains share one sample of origin, sequenced in a study of T cell responses to AZD1222 COVID-19 vaccine. Only in-frame clones appear in the TCRdb table, and some are missing; sequencing was by immunoSEQ multiplex PCR. This sample carries some 200,000 clones, approximately 91% of them seen once, and the ten largest clones take roughly 0.99%. The starting material was peripheral blood, obtained on day 0 of AZD1222 vaccination. These receptors were collected from an adult in good health.

V is TRBV7-2 and J is TRBJ1-4; D is unclear. This CDR3 comprises 15 residues. The V and J ends lost 5 bases and 0 bases respectively, with 10 bases between them. The germline V gene encodes CDR1 SGHTA and CDR2 FQGNSA. CDR3 protein: CASSPTSATNEKLFF. Written as DNA, the CDR3 is TGTGCCAGCAGCCCGACTTCTGCAACTAATGAAAAACTGTTTTTT.

This chain connects TRBV10-2 to TRBJ2-5; D gene uncertain. The germline CDR1 and CDR2 sequences are WSHSY and SAAADI. The ends were cut back, 2 bases at V and 3 bases at J, with 7 bases in the middle. There are 13 residues in the CDR3. In DNA form, the CDR3 reads TGCGCCAGCAGTGAGGCAGTTAAAGAGACCCAGTACTTC. Amino acid sequence: CASSEAVKETQYF.

J is TRBJ2-2 and V is TRBV10-1; TRBD2 agrees at 8 bases. Unmatched junction bases numbered 5, after V lost 10 bases and J lost 1 base. Germline V gives CDR1 WNHNN, CDR2 SYGVQD (reference sequence). The CDR3 length is 14 residues. The CDR3 loop reads CATREAMNTGELFF. CDR3 nucleotides: TGCGCCACGCGGGAGGCGATGAACACCGGGGAGCTGTTTTTT.

The table lists this clone with a few counts. The V gene is TRBV14, the J gene TRBJ1-1, with 7 bases aligning to TRBD1. Unmatched junction bases numbered 6, after V lost 2 bases and J lost 3 bases. Germline loops: CDR1 SGHDN, CDR2 FVKESK. The CDR3 spans 15 residues. The CDR3 region has the DNA TGTGCCAGCAGCCAACGTGGGGGACAGTACACTGAAGCTTTCTTT. Its protein product is CASSQRGGQYTEAFF. Full variable domain (outside the CDR3, taken from reference TRBV14 and TRBJ1-1): EAGVTQFPSHSVIEKGQTVTLRCDPISGHDNLYWYRRVMGKEIKFLLHFVKESKQDESGMPNNRFLAERTGGTYSTLKVQPAELEDSGVYFCASSQRGGQYTEAFFGQGTRLTVV.

This sequence joins TRBV12-3 or TRBV12-4 and TRBJ2-7; TRBD2 agrees at 7 bases. This CDR3 region has 13 residues. The ends lost 6 bases at V and 1 base at J; junction bases unmatched: 3. The CDR3 sequence is CASRRAGSYEQYF. CDR3 DNA: TGTGCCAGCAGGCGAGCGGGGTCCTACGAGCAGTACTTC.

V gene TRBV5-8 combines with J gene TRBJ2-7, with 8 bases lining up with TRBD2. Losses at the gene ends were 5 bases for V and 5 bases for J; bases not matched to a gene: 9. This CDR3 is 14 amino acids long. Germline loops: CDR1 SGHTS, CDR2 YDEGEE. CDR3 in amino acids: CASRTRGAPDEQYF. Written as DNA, the CDR3 is TGTGCCAGCAGAACGCGGGGGGCCCCAGACGAGCAGTACTTC.